Listed here is a single T cell receptor (beta chain). The ends were cut back, 5 bases at V and 7 bases at J, with 14 bases in the middle. The CDR3 covers 14 residues. CDR1 is MGHRA, CDR2 YSYEKL, per germline. The sample is drawn from a study of blood T cell repertoires in COVID-19. Only in-frame clones appear in the TCRdb table, and some are missing; sequencing was by immunoSEQ multiplex PCR. The sample contains approximately 40,000 clones, roughly 90% of which appear only once. This sequence was found in a man in his fifties or sixties with acute or convalescent COVID-19. Source material: peripheral blood. The chain joins TRBV4-1 to TRBJ1-4; weak D call: TRBD1 (6 bases). The DNA of the CDR3 is TGCGCCAGCAGCTATGTACAGGGCGGTGAAAAACTGTTTTTT. It translates to CASSYVQGGEKLFF.